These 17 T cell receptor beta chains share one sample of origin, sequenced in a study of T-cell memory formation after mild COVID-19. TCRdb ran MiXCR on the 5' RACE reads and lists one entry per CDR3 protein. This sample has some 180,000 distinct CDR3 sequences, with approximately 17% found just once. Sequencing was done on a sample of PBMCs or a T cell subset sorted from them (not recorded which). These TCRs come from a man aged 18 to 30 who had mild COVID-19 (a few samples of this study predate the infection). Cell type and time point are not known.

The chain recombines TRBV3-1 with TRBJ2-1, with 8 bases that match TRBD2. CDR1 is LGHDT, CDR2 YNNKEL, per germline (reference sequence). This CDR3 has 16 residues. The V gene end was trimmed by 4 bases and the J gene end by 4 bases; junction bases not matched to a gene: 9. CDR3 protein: CASSPELAGAYNEQFF. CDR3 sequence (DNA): TGTGCCAGCAGCCCTGAGCTAGCGGGTGCATACAATGAGCAGTTCTTC.

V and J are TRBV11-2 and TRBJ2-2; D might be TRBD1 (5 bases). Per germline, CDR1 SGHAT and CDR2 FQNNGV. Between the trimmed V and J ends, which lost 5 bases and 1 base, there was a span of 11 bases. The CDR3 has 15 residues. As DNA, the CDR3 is TGTGCCAGCAGCGCCAGGGTATTGAACACCGGGGAGCTGTTTTTT. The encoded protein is CASSARVLNTGELFF.

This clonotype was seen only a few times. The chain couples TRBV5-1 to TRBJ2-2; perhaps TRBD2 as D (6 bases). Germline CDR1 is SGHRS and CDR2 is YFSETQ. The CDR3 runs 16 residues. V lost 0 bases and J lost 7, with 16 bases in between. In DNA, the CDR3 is TGCGCCAGCAGCTTGGATGGCGGGACCCGAGGCGGGGAGCTGTTTTTT. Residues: CASSLDGGTRGGELFF. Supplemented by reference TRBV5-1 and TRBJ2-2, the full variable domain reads KAGVTQTPRYLIKTRGQQVTLSCSPISGHRSVSWYQQTPGQGLQFLFEYFSETQRNKGNFPGRFSGRQFSNSRSEMNVSTLELGDSALYLCASSLDGGTRGGELFFGEGSRLTVL.

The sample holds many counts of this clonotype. In DNA, the CDR3 is TGCGCCAGCACCCCCCTGGGGGGTTTCACAGATACGCAGTATTTT. Translation: CASTPLGGFTDTQYF. The gene calls are TRBV5-1 and TRBJ2-3; the D gene is possibly TRBD2 (6 bases). The germline CDR1 and CDR2 sequences are SGHRS and YFSETQ. The CDR3 loop spans 15 amino acids. The V gene lost 6 bases and the J gene lost 2 bases, with 16 bases spanning the gap. Full variable domain (remainder filled in from reference TRBV5-1 and TRBJ2-3): KAGVTQTPRYLIKTRGQQVTLSCSPISGHRSVSWYQQTPGQGLQFLFEYFSETQRNKGNFPGRFSGRQFSNSRSEMNVSTLELGDSALYLCASTPLGGFTDTQYFGPGTRLTVL.

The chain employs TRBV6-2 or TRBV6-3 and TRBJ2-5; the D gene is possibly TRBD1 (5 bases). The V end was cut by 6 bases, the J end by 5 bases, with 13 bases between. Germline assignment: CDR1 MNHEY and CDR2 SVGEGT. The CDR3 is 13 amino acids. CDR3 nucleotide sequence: TGTGCCAGCAGCGCCCCAGGGTCGGAGACCCAGTACTTC. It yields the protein CASSAPGSETQYF.

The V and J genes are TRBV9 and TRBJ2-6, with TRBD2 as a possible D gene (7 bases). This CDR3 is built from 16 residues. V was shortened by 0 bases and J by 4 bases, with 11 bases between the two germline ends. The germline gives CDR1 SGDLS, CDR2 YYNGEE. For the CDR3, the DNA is TGTGCCAGCAGCGTAGACGGGGGGCGAGGGGCCAACGTCCTGACTTTC. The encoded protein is CASSVDGGRGANVLTF.

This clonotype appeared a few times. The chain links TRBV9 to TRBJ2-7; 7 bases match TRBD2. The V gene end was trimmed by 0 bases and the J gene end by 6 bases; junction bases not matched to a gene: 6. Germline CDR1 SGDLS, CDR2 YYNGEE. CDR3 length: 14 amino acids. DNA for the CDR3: TGTGCCAGCAGCGTAGAACTAGCGACCTCCGAGCAGTACTTC. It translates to CASSVELATSEQYF.

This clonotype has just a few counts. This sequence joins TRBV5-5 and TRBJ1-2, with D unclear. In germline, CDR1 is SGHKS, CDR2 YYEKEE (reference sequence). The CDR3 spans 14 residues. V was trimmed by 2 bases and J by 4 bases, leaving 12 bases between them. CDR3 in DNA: TGTGCCAGCAGCTTAGTTTGGACGAGCTATGGCTACACCTTC. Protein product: CASSLVWTSYGYTF. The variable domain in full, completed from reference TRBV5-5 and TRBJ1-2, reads DAGVTQSPTHLIKTRGQQVTLRCSPISGHKSVSWYQQVLGQGPQFIFQYYEKEERGRGNFPDRFSARQFPNYSSELNVNALLLGDSALYLCASSLVWTSYGYTFGSGTRLTVV.

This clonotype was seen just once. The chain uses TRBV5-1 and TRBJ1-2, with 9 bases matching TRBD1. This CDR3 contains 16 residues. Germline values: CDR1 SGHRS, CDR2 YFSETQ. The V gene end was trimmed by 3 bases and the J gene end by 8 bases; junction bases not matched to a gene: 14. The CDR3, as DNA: TGCGCCAGCAGCTCCGGGACAGGGCTTTTTGCGGAAGGCTACACCTTC. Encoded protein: CASSSGTGLFAEGYTF. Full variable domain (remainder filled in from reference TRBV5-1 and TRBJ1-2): KAGVTQTPRYLIKTRGQQVTLSCSPISGHRSVSWYQQTPGQGLQFLFEYFSETQRNKGNFPGRFSGRQFSNSRSEMNVSTLELGDSALYLCASSSGTGLFAEGYTFGSGTRLTVV.

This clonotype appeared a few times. In DNA, the CDR3 is TGCGCCAGCAGCCGAGGGGTCGCGGCCTACAATGAGCAGTTCTTC. Residues: CASSRGVAAYNEQFF. The chain joins TRBV5-1 to TRBJ2-1; D assignment may be TRBD1 or TRBD2 (5 bases each). Trimming stripped 4 bases from V and 2 bases from J, with 13 bases between. CDR3 length: 15 residues. Germline CDR1 SGHRS, CDR2 YFSETQ.

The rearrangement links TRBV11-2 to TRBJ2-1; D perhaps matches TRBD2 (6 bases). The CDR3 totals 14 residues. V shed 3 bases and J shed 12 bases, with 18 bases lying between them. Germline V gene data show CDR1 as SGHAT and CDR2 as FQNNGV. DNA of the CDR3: TGTGCCAGCAGCTTCGACTCTGGGCCCGGGGGGCAGTTCTTC. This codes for CASSFDSGPGGQFF.

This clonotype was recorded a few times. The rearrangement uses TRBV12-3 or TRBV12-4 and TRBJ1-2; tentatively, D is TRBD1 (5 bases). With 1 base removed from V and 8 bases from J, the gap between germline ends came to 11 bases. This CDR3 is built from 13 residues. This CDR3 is CASSLVGAQGYTF. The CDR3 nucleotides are TGTGCCAGCAGTTTAGTAGGGGCGCAGGGCTACACCTTC.

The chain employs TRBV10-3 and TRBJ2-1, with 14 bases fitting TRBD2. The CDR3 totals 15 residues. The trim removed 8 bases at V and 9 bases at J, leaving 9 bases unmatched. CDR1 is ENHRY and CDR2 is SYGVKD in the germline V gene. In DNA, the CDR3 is TGTGCCATCGAGACTAGCGGGGGGGCCCGAGGTGAGCAGTTCTTC. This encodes CAIETSGGARGEQFF.

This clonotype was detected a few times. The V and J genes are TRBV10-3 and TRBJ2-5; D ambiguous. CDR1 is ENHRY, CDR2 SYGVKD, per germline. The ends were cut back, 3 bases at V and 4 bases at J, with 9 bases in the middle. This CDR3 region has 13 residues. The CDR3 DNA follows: TGTGCCATCAGTGAAATCAGACTAGAGACCCAGTACTTC. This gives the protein CAISEIRLETQYF.

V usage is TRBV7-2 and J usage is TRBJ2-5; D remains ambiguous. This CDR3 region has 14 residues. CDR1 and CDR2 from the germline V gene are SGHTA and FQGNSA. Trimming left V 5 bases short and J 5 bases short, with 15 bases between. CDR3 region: CASSPPARYETQYF. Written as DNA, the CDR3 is TGTGCCAGCAGCCCACCTGCCCGGTATGAGACCCAGTACTTC.

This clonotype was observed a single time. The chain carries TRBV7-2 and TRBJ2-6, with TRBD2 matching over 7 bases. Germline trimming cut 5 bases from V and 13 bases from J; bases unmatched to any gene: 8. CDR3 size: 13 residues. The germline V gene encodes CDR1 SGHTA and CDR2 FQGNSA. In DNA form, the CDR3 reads TGTGCCAGCAGCCTGGCGGGGGTTCAGGTCCTGACTTTC. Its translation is CASSLAGVQVLTF.

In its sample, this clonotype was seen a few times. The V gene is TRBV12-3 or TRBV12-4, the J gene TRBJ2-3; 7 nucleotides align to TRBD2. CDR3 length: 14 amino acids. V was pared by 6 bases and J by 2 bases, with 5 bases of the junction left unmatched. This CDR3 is CASRLALDTDTQYF. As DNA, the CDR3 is TGTGCCAGCAGACTAGCGTTGGACACAGATACGCAGTATTTT.